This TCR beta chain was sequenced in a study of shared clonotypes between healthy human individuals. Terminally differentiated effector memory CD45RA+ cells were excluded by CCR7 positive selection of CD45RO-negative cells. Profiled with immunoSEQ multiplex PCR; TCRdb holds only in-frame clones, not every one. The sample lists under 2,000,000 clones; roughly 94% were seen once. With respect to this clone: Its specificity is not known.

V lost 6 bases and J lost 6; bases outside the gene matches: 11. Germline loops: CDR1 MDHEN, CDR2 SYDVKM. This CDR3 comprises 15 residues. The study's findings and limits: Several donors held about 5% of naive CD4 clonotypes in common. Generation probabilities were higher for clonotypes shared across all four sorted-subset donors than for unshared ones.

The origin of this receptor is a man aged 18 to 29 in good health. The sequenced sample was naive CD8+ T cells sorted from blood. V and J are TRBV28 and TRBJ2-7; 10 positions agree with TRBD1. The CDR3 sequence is CASRNRDRGIFEQYF. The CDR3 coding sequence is TGTGCCAGCAGGAACCGGGACAGGGGAATATTCGAGCAGTACTTC.